The source of this T cell receptor (beta chain) is a study of radiation and T cells in renal cell carcinoma. Treatment in this sample: 15 Gy SBRT to primary tumor, nephrectomy 4 weeks later. Nephrectomy followed 15 Gy stereotactic body radiation by 4 weeks. The patient's renal cell carcinoma had clear cell pathology. TCRdb keeps only in-frame clones here, not all; method: immunoSEQ multiplex PCR. In the table there are under 20,000 clones, approximately 60% of which are singletons. V was cut by 6 bases and J by 0 bases, with 12 bases left in between. This CDR3 contains 15 residues. The germline V gene encodes CDR1 SNHLY and CDR2 FYNNEI. In this sample, this clone turned up a few times.

The starting material was tumor tissue, obtained from a patient whose treatment included radiotherapy and nephrectomy. The genes are TRBV2 and TRBJ1-3; D unclear. This TCR was sampled from a woman aged 65 to 85 with renal cell carcinoma. CDR3 DNA sequence: TGTGCCAGCAGCTACGGACGGAGCTCTGGAAACACCATATATTTT. This sequence encodes CASSYGRSSGNTIYF.